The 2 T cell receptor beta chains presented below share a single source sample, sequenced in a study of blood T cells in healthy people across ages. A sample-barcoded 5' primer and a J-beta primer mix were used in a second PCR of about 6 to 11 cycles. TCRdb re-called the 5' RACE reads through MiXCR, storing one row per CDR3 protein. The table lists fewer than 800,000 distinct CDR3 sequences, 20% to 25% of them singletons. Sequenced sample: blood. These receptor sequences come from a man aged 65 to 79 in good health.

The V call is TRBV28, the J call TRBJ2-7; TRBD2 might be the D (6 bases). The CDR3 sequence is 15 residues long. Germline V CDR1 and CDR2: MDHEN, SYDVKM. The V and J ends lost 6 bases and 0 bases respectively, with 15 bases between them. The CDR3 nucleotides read TGTGCCAGCAGGGGGGGAGGACTGCTCTCCTACGAGCAGTACTTC. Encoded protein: CASRGGGLLSYEQYF. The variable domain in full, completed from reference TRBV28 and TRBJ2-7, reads DVKVTQSSRYLVKRTGEKVFLECVQDMDHENMFWYRQDPGLGLRLIYFSYDVKMKEKGDIPEGYSVSREKKERFSLILESASTNQTSMYLCASRGGGLLSYEQYFGPGTRLTVT.

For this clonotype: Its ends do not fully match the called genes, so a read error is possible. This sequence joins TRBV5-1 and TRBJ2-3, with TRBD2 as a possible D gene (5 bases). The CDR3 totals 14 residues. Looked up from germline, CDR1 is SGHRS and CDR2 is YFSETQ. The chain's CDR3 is CASNPLAGTDTEYF. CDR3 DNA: TGCGCCAGCAACCCGCTAGCCGGCACAGATACGGAGTATTTT.